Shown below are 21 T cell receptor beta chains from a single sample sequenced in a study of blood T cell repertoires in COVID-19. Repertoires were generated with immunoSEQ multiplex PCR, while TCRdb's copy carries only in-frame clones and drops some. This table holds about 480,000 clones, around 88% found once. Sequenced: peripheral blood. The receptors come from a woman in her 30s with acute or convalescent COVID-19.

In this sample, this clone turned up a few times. The CDR3 nucleotides are TGTGCCAGCACTAGCGGGGAGACCCAGTACTTC. It specifies CASTSGETQYF. The chain recombines TRBV2 with TRBJ2-5, with 8 bases that match TRBD2. Germline CDR1 SNHLY, CDR2 FYNNEI. There are 11 residues in the CDR3. Trimming took 7 bases from V and 5 from J; bases not matched to a gene: 0.

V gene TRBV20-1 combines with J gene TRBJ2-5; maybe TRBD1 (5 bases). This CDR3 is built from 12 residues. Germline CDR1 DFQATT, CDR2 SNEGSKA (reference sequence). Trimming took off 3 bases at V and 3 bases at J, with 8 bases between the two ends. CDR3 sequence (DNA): TGCAGTGCTAGTAGACAGAAAGAGACCCAGTACTTC. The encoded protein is CSASRQKETQYF.

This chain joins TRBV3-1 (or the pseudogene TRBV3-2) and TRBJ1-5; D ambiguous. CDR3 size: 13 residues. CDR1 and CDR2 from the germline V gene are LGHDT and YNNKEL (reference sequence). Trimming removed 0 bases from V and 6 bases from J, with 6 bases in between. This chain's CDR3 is CASSQDLSQPQHF. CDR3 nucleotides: TGTGCCAGCAGCCAAGATCTGAGTCAGCCCCAGCATTTT.

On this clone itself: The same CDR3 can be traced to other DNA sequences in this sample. CDR3 residues: CASSIVPGSGNTIYF. The CDR3 DNA follows: TGTGCCAGTAGTATAGTCCCCGGCTCTGGAAACACCATATATTTT. This chain links TRBV19 with TRBJ1-3, with D unresolved. Germline V gene lookup returns CDR1 LNHDA and CDR2 SQIVND (reference sequence). V lost 1 base, J lost 0 bases, and 7 bases lay in between. The CDR3 has 15 residues. Filled out from reference TRBV19 and TRBJ1-3, the complete variable domain reads DGGITQSPKYLFRKEGQNVTLSCEQNLNHDAMYWYRQDPGQGLRLIYYSQIVNDFQKGDIAEGYSVSREKKESFPLTVTSAQKNPTAFYLCASSIVPGSGNTIYFGEGSWLTVV.

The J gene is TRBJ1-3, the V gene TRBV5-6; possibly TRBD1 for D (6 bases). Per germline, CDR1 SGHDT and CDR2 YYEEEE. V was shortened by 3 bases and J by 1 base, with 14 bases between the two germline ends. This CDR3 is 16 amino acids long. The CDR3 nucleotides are TGTGCCAGCAGCTGGGGGCCCGGGGCGTCTGGAAACACCATATATTTT. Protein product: CASSWGPGASGNTIYF.

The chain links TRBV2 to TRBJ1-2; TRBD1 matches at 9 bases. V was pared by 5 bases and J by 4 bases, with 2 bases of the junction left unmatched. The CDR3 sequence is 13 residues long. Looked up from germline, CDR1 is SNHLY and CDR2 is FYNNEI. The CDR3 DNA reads TGTGCCAGCAGTACAGGGGGCGGCTATGGCTACACCTTC. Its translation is CASSTGGGYGYTF.

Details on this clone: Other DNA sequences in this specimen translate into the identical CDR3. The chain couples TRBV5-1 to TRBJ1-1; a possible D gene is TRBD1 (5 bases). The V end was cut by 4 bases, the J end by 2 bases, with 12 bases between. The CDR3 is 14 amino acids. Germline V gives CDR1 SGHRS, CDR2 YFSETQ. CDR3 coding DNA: TGCGCCAGCAGCCTTGGCAGGGCCAACACTGAAGCTTTCTTT. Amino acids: CASSLGRANTEAFF.

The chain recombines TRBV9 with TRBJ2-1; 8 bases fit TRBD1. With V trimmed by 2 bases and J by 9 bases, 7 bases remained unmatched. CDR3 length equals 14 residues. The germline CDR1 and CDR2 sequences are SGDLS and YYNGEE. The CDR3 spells CASSVDRGRGEQFF. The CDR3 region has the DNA TGTGCCAGCAGCGTCGACAGGGGACGGGGTGAGCAGTTCTTC.

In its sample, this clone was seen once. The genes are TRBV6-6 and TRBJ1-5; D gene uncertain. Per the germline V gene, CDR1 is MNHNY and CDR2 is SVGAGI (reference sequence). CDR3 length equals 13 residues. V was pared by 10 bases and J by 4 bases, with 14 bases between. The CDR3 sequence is CAMQEDGNQPQHF. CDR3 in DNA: TGTGCCATGCAGGAGGACGGAAATCAGCCCCAGCATTTT.

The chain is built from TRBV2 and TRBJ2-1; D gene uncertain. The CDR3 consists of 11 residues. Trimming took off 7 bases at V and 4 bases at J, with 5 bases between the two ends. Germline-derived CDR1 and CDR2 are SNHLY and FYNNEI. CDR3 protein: CASTQYNEQFF. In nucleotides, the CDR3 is TGTGCCAGCACACAGTACAATGAGCAGTTCTTC.

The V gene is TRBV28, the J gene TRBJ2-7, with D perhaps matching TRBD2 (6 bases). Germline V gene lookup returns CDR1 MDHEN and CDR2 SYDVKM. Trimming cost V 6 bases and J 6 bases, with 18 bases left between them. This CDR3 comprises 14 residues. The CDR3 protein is CASSPGTLASEQYF. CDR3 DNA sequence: TGTGCCAGCAGCCCCGGGACTCTAGCCTCCGAGCAGTACTTC.

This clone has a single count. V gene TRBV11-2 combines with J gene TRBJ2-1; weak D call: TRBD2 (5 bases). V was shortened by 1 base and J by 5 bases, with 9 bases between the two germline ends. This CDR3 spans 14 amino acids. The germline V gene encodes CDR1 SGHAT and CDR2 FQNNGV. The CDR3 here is CASSLGWRDNEQFF. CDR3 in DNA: TGTGCCAGCAGCTTAGGCTGGCGGGACAATGAGCAGTTCTTC.

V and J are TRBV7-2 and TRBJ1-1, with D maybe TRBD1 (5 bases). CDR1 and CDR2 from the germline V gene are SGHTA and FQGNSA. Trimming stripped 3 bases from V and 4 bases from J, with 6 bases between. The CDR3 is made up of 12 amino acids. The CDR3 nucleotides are TGTGCCAGCAGCTTTCAGGGCACTGAAGCTTTCTTT. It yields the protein CASSFQGTEAFF.

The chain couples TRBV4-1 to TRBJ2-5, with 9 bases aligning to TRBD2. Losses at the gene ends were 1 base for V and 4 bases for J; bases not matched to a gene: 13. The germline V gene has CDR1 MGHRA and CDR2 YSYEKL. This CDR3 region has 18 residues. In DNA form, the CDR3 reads TGCGCCAGCAGCCAAGGTGGAGGGGGAGCGGGGGGACCAGAGACCCAGTACTTC. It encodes CASSQGGGGAGGPETQYF.

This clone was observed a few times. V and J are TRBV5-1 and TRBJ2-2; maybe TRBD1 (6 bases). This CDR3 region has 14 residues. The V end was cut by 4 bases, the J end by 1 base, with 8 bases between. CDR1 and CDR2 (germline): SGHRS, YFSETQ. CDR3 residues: CASSPGQNTGELFF. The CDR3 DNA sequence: TGCGCCAGCAGCCCGGGACAGAACACCGGGGAGCTGTTTTTT. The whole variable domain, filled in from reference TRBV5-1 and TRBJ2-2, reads KAGVTQTPRYLIKTRGQQVTLSCSPISGHRSVSWYQQTPGQGLQFLFEYFSETQRNKGNFPGRFSGRQFSNSRSEMNVSTLELGDSALYLCASSPGQNTGELFFGEGSRLTVL.

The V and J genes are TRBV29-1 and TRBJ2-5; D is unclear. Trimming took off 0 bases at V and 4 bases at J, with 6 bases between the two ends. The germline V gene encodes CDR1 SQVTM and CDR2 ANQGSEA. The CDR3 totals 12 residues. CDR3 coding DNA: TGCAGCGTTGAAGAGCCGGGAGAGACCCAGTACTTC. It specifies CSVEEPGETQYF. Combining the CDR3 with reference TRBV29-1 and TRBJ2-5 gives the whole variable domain SAVISQKPSRDICQRGTSLTIQCQVDSQVTMMFWYRQQPGQSLTLIATANQGSEATYESGFVIDKFPISRPNLTFSTLTVSNMSPEDSSIYLCSVEEPGETQYFGPGTRLLVL.

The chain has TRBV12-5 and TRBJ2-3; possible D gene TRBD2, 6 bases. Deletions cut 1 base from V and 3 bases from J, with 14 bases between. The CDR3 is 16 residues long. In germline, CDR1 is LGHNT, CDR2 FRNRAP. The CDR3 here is CASGLARGERTDTQYF. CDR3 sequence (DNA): TGTGCTAGTGGTTTGGCGCGGGGTGAAAGAACAGATACGCAGTATTTT.

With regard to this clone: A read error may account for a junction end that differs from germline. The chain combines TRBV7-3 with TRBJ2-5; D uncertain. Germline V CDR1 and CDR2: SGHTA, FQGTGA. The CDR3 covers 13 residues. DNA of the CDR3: TGTGCCAGTAGCTTGCGGCTACAAGAGACCCAGTACTTC. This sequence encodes CASSLRLQETQYF.

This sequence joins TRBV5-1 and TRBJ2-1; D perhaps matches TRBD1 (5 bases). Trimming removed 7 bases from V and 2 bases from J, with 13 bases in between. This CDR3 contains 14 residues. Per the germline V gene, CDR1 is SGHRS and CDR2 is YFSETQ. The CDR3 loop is CASSPQGTYNEQFF. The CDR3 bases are TGCGCCAGCTCTCCCCAGGGCACCTACAATGAGCAGTTCTTC.

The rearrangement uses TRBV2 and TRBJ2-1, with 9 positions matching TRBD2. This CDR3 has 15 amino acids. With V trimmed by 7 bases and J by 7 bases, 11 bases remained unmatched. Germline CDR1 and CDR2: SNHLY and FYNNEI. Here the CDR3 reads CASILGLAGLNEQFF. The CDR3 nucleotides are TGTGCCAGCATCCTAGGGCTAGCGGGGCTGAATGAGCAGTTCTTC.

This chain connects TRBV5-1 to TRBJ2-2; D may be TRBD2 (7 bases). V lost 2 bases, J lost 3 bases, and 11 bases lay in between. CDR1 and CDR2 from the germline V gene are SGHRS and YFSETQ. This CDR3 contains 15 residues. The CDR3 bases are TGCGCCAGCAGCTTTACGGGGGGCTACACCGGGGAGCTGTTTTTT. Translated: CASSFTGGYTGELFF.